The T cell receptor (beta chain) described here comes from a study of shared clonotypes between healthy human individuals. The study, taken as a whole, reports: The naive CD4 repertoires of several donors were compared, and around 5% of clonotypes were shared.

TCRdb's copy holds only in-frame clones and misses some; the assay was immunoSEQ multiplex PCR. The repertoire holds around 1,100,000 clones, roughly 80% seen once, with approximately 0.9% in the top ten. For this clone: Its target is unknown.

With V trimmed by 3 bases and J by 5 bases, 10 bases remained unmatched. This CDR3 has 15 amino acids. Germline-derived CDR1 and CDR2 are SGHRS and YFSETQ. The rearrangement links TRBV5-1 to TRBJ2-7; TRBD1 matches 8 bases. This clonotype was sampled from a man aged 18 to 30 in good health. Some clones in this sample may be carry-over from other donors' samples. The sample comprised memory CD4+ T cells from PBMCs. Subset denoted: CD45RA-negative fraction. In DNA form, the CDR3 reads TGCGCCAGCAGCTCCGCCGGGACAGGACCCCACGAGCAGTACTTC. Residues: CASSSAGTGPHEQYF. Together with reference TRBV5-1 and TRBJ2-7, the CDR3 gives the full variable domain: KAGVTQTPRYLIKTRGQQVTLSCSPISGHRSVSWYQQTPGQGLQFLFEYFSETQRNKGNFPGRFSGRQFSNSRSEMNVSTLELGDSALYLCASSSAGTGPHEQYFGPGTRLTVT.